The entry below gives a single TCR beta chain sequence along with its context. Because the CDR3's place on the DNA is in doubt, the DNA is left out and the CDR3 is given as listed by TCRdb. Sequencing of TCR beta was carried out in blood CD8+ and CD4+ T cells. It was negative isolation that provided the CD8+ and CD4+ T cells, whereas TEMRA cells were enriched by FACS. RNA in amounts of roughly 0.5 to 1 ug was reverse transcribed with random hexamers. In TCRdb, the immunoSEQ multiplex PCR reads were re-called with MiXCR into one record per CDR3 protein. This repertoire shows over 130,000 distinct CDR3 sequences, about 95% found once; its top ten account for 0.13% to 0.15%. This record comes from a study of CD8 T cells in Susac syndrome. Per germline, CDR1 LNHNV and CDR2 YYDKDF (reference sequence). The CDR3 extends over 16 residues, inclusive of both ends.

Specimen: CD4+ T cells from PBMCs. This receptor was identified in a human donor with Susac syndrome. The chain carries TRBV15 and TRBJ1-2; TRBD1, the D gene given by the table, was not confirmed from the DNA. CDR3 region: CATSILDTTYNYGYTF.